This T cell receptor (beta chain) was identified during a study of T-cell reconstitution after alpha-beta-depleted transplantation in children. A TCRbeta library incorporating unique molecular identifiers was prepared. MiXCR, run by TCRdb on the PCR reads, gives a single entry per CDR3 protein. The repertoire has 440,000 or so distinct CDR3 sequences, approximately 11% of them found once; the top ten carry 4.5% to 7%. This clonotype was detected a few times. The germline gene is not matched at one end of the junction; a read error may be the cause. Germline-derived CDR1 and CDR2 are SSHAT and FNYEAQ (reference sequence). CDR3 length: 15 amino acids.

The sequenced sample was PBMCs from the stem cell graft donor, obtained from the stem cell graft. The receptor's source is a human donor who donated a stem cell graft to a child with acute myeloid leukemia. The rearrangement joins TRBV7-7 to TRBJ2-3; D tentatively reads TRBD1 or TRBD2 (5 bases each). CDR3 protein: CASSLREGSTDTQYF. The DNA of the CDR3 is TGTGCTAGCAGCTTAAGAGAGGGGAGCACAGATACGCAGTATTTT.